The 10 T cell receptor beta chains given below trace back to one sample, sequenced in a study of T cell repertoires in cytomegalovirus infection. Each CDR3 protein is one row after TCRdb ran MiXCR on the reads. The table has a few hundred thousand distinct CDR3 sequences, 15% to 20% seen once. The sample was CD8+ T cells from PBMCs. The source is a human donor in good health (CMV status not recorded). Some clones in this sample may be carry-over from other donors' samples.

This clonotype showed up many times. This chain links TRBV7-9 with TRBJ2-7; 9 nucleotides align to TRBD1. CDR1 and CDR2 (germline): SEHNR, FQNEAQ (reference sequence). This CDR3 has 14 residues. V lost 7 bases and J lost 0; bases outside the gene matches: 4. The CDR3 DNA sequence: TGTGCCAGCATAGGACAGGGGCCCTCCTACGAGCAGTACTTC. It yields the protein CASIGQGPSYEQYF.

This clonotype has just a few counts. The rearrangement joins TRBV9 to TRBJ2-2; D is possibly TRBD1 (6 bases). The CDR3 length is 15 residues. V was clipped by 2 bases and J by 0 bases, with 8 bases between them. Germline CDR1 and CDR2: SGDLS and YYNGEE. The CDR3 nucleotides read TGTGCCAGCAGCGTTGGGACAACGAACACCGGGGAGCTGTTTTTT. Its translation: CASSVGTTNTGELFF.

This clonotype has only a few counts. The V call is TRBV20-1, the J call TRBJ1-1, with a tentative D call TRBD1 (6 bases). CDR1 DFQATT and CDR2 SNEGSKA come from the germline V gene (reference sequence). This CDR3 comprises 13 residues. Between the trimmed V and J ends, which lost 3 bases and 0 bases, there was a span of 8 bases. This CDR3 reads CSARDSMNTEAFF. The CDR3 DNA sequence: TGCAGTGCTAGGGACAGCATGAACACTGAAGCTTTCTTT.

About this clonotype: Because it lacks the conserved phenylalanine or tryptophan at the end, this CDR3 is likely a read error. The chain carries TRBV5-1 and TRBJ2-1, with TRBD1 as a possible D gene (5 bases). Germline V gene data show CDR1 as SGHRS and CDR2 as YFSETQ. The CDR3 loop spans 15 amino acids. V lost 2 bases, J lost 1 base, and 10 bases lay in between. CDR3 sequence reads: CASSLSQGSYNEQFL. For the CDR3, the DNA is TGCGCCAGCAGCTTATCTCAGGGATCCTACAATGAGCAGTTCCTC.

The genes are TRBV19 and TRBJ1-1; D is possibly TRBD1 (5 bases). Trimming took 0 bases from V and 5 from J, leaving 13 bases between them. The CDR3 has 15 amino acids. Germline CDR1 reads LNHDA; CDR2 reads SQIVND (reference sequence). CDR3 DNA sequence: TGTGCCAGTAGTATAGACAGGCGGGGCTGGACTGAAGCTTTCTTT. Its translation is CASSIDRRGWTEAFF.

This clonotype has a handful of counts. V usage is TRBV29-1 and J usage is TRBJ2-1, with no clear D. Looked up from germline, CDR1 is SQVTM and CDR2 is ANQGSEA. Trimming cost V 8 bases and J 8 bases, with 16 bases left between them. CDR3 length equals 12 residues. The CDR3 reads CSPFDIADEQFF. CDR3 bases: TGCAGCCCATTCGACATCGCGGATGAGCAGTTCTTC.

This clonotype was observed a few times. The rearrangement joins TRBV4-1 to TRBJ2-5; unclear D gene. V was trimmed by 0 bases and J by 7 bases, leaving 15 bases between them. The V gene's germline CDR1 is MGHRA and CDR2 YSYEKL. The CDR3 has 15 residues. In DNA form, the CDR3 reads TGCGCCAGCAGCCAAGAACGCCCAAGCAAGGGGACCCAGTACTTC. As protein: CASSQERPSKGTQYF.

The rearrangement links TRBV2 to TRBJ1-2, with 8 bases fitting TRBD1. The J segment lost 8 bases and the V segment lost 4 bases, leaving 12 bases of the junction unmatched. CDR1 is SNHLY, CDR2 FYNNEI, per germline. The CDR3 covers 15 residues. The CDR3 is CASSGVGQALIGYTF. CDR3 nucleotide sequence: TGTGCCAGCAGTGGGGTGGGACAGGCCCTGATAGGCTACACCTTC. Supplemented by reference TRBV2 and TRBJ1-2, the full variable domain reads EPEVTQTPSHQVTQMGQEVILRCVPISNHLYFYWYRQILGQKVEFLVSFYNNEISEKSEIFDDQFSVERPDGSNFTLKIRSTKLEDSAMYFCASSGVGQALIGYTFGSGTRLTVV.

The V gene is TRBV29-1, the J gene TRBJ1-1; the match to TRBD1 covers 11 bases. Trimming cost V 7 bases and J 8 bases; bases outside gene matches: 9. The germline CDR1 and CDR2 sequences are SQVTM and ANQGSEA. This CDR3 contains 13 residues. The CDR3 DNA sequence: TGCAGCGCCCGGACAGGGGGCGCTTGGGAAGCTTTCTTT. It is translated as CSARTGGAWEAFF. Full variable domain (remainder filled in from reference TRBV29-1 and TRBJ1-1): SAVISQKPSRDICQRGTSLTIQCQVDSQVTMMFWYRQQPGQSLTLIATANQGSEATYESGFVIDKFPISRPNLTFSTLTVSNMSPEDSSIYLCSARTGGAWEAFFGQGTRLTVV.

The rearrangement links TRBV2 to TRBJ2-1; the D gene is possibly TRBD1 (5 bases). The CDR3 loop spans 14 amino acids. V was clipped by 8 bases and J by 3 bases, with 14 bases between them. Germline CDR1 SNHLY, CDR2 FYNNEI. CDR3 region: CASLGAGHYNEQFF. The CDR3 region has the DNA TGTGCCAGCCTTGGGGCAGGGCACTACAATGAGCAGTTCTTC.